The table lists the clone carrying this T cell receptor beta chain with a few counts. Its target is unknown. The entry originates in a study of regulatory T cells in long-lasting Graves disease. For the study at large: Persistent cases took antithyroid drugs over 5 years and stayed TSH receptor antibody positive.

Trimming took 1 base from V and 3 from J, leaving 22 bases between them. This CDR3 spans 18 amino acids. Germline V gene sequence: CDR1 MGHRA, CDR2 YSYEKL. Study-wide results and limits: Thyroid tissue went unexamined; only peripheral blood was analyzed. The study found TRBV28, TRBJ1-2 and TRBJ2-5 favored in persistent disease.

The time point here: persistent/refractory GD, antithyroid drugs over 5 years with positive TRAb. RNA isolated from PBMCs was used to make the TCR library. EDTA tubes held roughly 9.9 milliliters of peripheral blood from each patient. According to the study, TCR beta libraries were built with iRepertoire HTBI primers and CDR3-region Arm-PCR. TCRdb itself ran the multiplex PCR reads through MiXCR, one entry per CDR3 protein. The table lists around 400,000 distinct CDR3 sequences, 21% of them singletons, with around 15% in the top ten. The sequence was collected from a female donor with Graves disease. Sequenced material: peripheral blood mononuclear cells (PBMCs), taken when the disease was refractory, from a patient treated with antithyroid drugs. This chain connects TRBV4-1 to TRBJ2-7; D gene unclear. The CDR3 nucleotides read TGCGCCAGCAGCCAAGTTGGTAATCGAGGTCGCTCGGGCTACGAGCAGTACTTC. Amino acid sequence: CASSQVGNRGRSGYEQYF.